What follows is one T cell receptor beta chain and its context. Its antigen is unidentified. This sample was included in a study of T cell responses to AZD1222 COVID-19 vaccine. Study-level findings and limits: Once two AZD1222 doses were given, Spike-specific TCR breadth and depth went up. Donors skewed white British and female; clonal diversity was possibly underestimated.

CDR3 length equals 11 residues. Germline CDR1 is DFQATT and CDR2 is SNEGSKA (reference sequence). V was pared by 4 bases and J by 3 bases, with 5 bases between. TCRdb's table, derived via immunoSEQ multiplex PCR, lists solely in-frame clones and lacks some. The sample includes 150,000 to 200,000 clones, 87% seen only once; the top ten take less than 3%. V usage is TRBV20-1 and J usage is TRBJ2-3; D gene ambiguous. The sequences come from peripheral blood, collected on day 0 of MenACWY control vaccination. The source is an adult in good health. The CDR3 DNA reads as TGCAGTGCTACCGGGACAGATACGCAGTATTTT. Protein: CSATGTDTQYF.